This T cell receptor beta chain was captured by sequencing in a study of CD8 T cells in Susac syndrome. The sample holds one count of this clonotype. The CDR3 sequence is 15 residues long. In germline, CDR1 is LGHDT, CDR2 YNNKEL (reference sequence). With 1 base removed from V and 6 bases from J, the gap between germline ends came to 16 bases. Healthy donors were controls matched for age and sex. cDNA came from about 0.51 to 1 ug RNA primed by random hexamers. Amplification of TCR beta CDR3 was carried out by immunoSEQ multiplex PCR, which covered 54 Vbeta and 13 Jbeta segments. TCRdb reprocessed the immunoSEQ multiplex PCR reads with MiXCR, giving one entry per CDR3 protein. The table lists approximately 100,000 distinct CDR3 sequences, around 90% of them singletons, with around 0.14% in the top ten.

The clonotype comes from a human donor in good health. The source material was CD4+ T cells from PBMCs. The chain uses TRBV3-1 and TRBJ2-7, with a tentative D call TRBD2 (6 bases). CDR3 sequence: CASSQVVGRGSEQYF. In nucleotides, the CDR3 is TGTGCCAGCAGCCAAGTAGTAGGGCGGGGAAGCGAGCAGTACTTC.